This paragraph reports one T cell receptor beta chain. Its antigen is currently unknown. The authors extracted RNA and reverse transcribed it into cDNA as the sequencing template. Clones were read by immunoSEQ multiplex PCR, and TCRdb kept only the in-frame ones, dropping some. The sample carries over 150,000 clones, about 55% recorded once. This sample was included in a study of CD8+ T cells in alopecia areata. In germline, CDR1 is SQVTM, CDR2 ANQGSEA. The germline V and J ends were trimmed by 0 bases and 5 bases, with 16 bases remaining between them. The CDR3 is 15 amino acids. Study conclusions and caveats: Mice showed clearer TCR sharing than patients did, a gap that was possibly HLA-related.

Stated treatment: oral pan-JAK inhibitor, 5-10 mg twice daily. This sample comprised CD8+ T cells sorted from blood, obtained at week 24, from a patient treated with tofacitinib. The rearrangement joins TRBV29-1 to TRBJ2-5; a weak D match, TRBD2 (5 bases). The TCR was taken from a human donor with alopecia areata. The CDR3 spells CSVEDHSYGGETQYF. The CDR3 coding sequence is TGCAGCGTTGAAGATCATAGTTACGGCGGGGAGACCCAGTACTTC. Supplemented by reference TRBV29-1 and TRBJ2-5, the full variable domain reads SAVISQKPSRDICQRGTSLTIQCQVDSQVTMMFWYRQQPGQSLTLIATANQGSEATYESGFVIDKFPISRPNLTFSTLTVSNMSPEDSSIYLCSVEDHSYGGETQYFGPGTRLLVL.